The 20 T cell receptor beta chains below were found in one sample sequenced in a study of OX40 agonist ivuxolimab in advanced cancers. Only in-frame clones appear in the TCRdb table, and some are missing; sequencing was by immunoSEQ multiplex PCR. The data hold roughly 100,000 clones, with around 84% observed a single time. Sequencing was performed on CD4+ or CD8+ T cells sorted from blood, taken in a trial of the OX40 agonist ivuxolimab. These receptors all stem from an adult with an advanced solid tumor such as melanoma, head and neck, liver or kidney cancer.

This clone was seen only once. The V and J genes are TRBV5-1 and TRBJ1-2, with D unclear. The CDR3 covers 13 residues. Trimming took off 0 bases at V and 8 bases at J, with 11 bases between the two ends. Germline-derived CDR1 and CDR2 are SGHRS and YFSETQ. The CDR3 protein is CASSLGPGKGYTF. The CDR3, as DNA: TGCGCCAGCAGCTTGGGACCGGGGAAGGGCTACACCTTC.

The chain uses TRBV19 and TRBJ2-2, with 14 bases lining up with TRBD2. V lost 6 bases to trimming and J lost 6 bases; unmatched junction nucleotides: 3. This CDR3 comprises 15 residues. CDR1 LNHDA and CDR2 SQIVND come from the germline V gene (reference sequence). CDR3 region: CASSGLAGGPGELFF. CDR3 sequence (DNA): TGTGCCAGTAGCGGACTAGCGGGGGGTCCCGGGGAGCTGTTTTTT.

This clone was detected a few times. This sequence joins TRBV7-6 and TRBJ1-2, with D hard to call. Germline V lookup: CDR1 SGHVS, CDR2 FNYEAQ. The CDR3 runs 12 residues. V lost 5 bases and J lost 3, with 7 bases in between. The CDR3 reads CASSLGDYGYTF. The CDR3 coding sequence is TGTGCCAGCAGCCTTGGTGACTATGGCTACACCTTC.

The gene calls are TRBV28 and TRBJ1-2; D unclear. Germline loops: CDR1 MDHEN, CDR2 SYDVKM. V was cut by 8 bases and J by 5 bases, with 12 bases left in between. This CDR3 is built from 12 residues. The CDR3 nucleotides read TGTGCCAGCCGACGGGAGGAATATGGCTACACCTTC. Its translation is CASRREEYGYTF.

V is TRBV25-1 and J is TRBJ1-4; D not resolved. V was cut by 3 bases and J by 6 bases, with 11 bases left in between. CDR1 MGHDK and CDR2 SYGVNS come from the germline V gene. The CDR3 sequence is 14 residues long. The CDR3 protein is CASSDSGRDEKLFF. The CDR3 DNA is TGTGCCAGCAGTGATTCTGGACGGGATGAAAAACTGTTTTTT.

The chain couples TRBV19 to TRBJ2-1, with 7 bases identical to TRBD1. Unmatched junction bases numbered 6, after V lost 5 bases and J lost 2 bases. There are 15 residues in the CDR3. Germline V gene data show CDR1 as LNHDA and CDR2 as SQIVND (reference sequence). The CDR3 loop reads CASSPGTEPYNEQFF. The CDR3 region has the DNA TGTGCCAGTAGTCCTGGGACAGAGCCCTACAATGAGCAGTTCTTC.

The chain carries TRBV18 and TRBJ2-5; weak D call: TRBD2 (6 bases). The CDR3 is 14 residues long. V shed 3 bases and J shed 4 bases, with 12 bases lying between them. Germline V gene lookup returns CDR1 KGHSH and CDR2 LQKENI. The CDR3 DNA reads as TGTGCCAGCTCACCTGCGGGGAAGGTAGAGACCCAGTACTTC. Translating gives CASSPAGKVETQYF.

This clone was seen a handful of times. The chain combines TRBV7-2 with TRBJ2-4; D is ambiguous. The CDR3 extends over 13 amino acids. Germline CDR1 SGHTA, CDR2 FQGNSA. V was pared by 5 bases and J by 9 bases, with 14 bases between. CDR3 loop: CASSQPPQRIQYF. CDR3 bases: TGTGCCAGCAGCCAACCCCCGCAGCGCATTCAGTACTTC.

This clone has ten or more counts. The CDR3 DNA reads TGTGCCAGCAGTAGCACCCCGACCTACGAGCAGTACGTC. Translating gives CASSSTPTYEQYV. The chain has TRBV28 and TRBJ2-7; no reliable D call. The germline CDR1 and CDR2 sequences are MDHEN and SYDVKM. The CDR3 has 13 amino acids. Deletions cut 5 bases from V and 2 bases from J, with 10 bases between.

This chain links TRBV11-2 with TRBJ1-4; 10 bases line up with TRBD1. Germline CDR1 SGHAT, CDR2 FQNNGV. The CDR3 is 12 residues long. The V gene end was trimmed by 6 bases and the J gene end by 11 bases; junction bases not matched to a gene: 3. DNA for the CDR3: TGTGCCAGCAGTCAGGGACAGGGGAAACTGTTTTTT. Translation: CASSQGQGKLFF.

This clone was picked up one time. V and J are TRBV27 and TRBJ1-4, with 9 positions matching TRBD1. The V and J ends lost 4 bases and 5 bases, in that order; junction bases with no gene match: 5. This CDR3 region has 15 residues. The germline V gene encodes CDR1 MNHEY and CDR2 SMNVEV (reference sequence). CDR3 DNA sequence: TGTGCCAGCAGTTGGGGACAGGGAAGAAATGAAAAACTGTTTTTT. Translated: CASSWGQGRNEKLFF.

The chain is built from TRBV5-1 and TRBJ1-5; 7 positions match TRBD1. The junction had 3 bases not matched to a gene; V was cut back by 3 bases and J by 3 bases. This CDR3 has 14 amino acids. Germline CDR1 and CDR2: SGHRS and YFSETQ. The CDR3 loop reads CASSWTGLNQPQHF. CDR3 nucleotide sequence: TGCGCCAGCAGCTGGACAGGCCTCAATCAGCCCCAGCATTTT.

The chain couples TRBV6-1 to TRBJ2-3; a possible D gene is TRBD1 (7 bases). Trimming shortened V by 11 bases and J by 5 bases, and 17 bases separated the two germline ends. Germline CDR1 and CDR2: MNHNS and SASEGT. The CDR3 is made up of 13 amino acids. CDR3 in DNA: TGTGCCGGCATGAGACAGGGAGGAGATACGCAGTATTTT. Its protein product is CAGMRQGGDTQYF.

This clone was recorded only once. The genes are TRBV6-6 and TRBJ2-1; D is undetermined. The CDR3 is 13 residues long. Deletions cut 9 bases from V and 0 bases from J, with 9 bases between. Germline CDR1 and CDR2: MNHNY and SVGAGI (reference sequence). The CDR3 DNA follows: TGTGCCAGTCAGGAGAGCTCCTACAATGAGCAGTTCTTC. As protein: CASQESSYNEQFF.

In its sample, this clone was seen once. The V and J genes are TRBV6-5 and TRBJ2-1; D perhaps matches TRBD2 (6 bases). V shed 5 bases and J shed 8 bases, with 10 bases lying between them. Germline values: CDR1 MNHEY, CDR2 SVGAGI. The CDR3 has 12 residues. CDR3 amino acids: CASSRRGDEQFF. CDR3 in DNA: TGTGCCAGCAGTCGGAGGGGCGATGAGCAGTTCTTC.

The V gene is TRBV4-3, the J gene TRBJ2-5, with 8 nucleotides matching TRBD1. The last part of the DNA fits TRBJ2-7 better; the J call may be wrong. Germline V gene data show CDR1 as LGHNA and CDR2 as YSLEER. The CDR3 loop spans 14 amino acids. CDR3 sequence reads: CASSLSQGAGEQYF. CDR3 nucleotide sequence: TGCGCCAGCAGTCTATCCCAGGGGGCGGGCGAGCAGTACTTC.

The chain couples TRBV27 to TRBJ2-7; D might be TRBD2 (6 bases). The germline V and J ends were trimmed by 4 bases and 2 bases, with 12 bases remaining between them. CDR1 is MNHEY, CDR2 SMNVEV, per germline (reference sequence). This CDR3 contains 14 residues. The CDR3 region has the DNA TGTGCCAGCAGTTCTTGGGGGGTGACCTACGAGCAGTACTTC. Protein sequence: CASSSWGVTYEQYF.

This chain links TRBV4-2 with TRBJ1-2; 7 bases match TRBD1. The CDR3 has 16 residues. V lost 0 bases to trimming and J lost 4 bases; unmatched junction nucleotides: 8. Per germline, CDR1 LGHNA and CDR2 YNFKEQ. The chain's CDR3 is CASSQDLGTARYGYTF. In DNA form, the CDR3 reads TGTGCCAGCAGCCAAGATCTCGGGACAGCTCGCTATGGCTACACCTTC.

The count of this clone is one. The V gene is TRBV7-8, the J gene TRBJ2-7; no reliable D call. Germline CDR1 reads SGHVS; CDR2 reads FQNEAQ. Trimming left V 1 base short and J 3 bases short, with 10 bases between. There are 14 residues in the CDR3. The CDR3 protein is CASSLGATNYEQYV. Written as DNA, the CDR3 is TGTGCCAGCAGCTTAGGGGCCACGAACTACGAGCAGTACGTC.

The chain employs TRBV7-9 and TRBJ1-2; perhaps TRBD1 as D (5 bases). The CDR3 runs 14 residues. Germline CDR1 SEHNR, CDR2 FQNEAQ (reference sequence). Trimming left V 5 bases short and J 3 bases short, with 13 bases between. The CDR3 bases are TGTGCCAGCAGCCCCCAGGGCGCGGACTATGGCTACACCTTC. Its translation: CASSPQGADYGYTF.